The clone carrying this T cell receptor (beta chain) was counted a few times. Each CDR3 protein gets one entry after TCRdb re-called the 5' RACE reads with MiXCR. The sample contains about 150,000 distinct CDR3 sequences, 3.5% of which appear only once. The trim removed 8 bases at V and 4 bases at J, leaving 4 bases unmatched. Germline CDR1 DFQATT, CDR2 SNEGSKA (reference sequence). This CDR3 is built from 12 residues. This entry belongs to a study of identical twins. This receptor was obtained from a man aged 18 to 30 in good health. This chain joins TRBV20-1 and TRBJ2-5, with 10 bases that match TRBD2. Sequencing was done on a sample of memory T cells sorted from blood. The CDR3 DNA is TGCAGTACCTTAGCGGGAGGAGAGACCCAGTACTTC. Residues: CSTLAGGETQYF.